This T cell receptor (beta chain) was captured in a study of blood T cell repertoires in COVID-19. Study overall: Both acute and convalescent COVID-19 samples were obtained from the United States, Italy and Spain. PBMCs, B-cell-depleted T cells, or T cells were the source of the cDNA or gDNA that made up the material.

How the authors handled the data: Reference gene primer amplification yielded estimated nucleated cell counts. Measured with immunoSEQ multiplex PCR; TCRdb has only the in-frame clones, and not every one. That table is the source of V, J and clone size, and D and trimming were worked out from the DNA. The table shows about 120,000 clones, with around 86% occurring only once. Seattle patient enrollment occurred during active infection, with longitudinal follow-up thereafter. V lost 2 bases and J 0 bases, leaving 8 bases between the germline ends. From germline, CDR1 is LGHDT and CDR2 YNNKEL (reference sequence). The CDR3 contains 15 residues.

This sequence joins TRBV3-1 (or the pseudogene TRBV3-2) and TRBJ1-5; no clear D. The TCR sequence derives from a woman in her 70s with COVID-19, enrolled during active disease. Sequenced sample: peripheral blood. Written as DNA, the CDR3 is TGTGCCAGCAGCCAATCGCAGGCTAGCAATCAGCCCCAGCATTTT. Protein: CASSQSQASNQPQHF.